The sequence of this TCR beta chain was determined in a study of tumor-infiltrating lymphocytes in primary liver carcinoma. This clonotype came up a few times. Its antigen is not known. This may be a read error: a much more frequent sequence differs by one nucleotide. This CDR3 has 21 amino acids. Germline V CDR1 and CDR2: SGHTA, FQGTGA. Trimming shortened V by 6 bases and J by 2 bases, and 31 bases separated the two germline ends. Study-level points and caveats: Among the pair types, tumor region pairs showed more overlap than tumor-adjacent and tumor-blood pairs. The study found only about 8-25% of top clones in all five tumor regions. Against blood, tumors held a significantly higher top-250-clone fraction (p = 0.039).

Bulk tissue was left unsorted, and RNA and DNA were co-extracted from roughly 20-30 mg of it. Sampling of each tumor involved five separate regions. Priming with a constant-region primer yielded TCR beta cDNA from roughly 490 ng total RNA. A slightly modified ARM-PCR protocol with three nested multiplex PCR rounds produced these TCR beta libraries. Primers for the first two PCR rounds were TRBV1-TRBV30 forward primers and a C-beta reverse primer (roughly 10 cycles per round). A single record per CDR3 protein comes from TCRdb applying MiXCR to the multiplex PCR reads. The sample records 20,000 to 25,000 distinct CDR3 sequences, around 80% being singletons.

This TCR was sampled from a woman aged 25 to 39 with primary liver carcinoma and hepatitis B virus infection. The chain carries TRBV7-3 and TRBJ1-4; tentatively, D is TRBD1 (6 bases). The sequenced material came from liver tumor tissue from sampling region 2. Described subset: tumor region T2, inferior pole. The CDR3 loop is CASSLPRQEPQSSVTNEKLFF. The CDR3, as DNA: TGTGCCAGCAGTCTTCCAAGACAGGAGCCGCAATCCTCGGTGACTAATGAAAAACTGTTTTTT.